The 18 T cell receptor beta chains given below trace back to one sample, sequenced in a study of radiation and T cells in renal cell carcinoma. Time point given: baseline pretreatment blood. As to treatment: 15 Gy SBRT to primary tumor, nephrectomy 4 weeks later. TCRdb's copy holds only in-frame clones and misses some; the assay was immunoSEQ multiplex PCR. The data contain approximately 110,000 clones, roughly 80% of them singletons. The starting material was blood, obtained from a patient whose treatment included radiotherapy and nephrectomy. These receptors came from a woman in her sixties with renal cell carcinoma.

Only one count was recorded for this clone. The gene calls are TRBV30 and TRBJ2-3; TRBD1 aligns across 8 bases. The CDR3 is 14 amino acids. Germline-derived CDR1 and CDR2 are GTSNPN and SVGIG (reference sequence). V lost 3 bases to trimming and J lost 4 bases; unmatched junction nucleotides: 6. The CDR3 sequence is CAWRPDREPDTQYF. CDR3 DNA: TGTGCCTGGAGGCCGGACAGGGAACCAGATACGCAGTATTTT.

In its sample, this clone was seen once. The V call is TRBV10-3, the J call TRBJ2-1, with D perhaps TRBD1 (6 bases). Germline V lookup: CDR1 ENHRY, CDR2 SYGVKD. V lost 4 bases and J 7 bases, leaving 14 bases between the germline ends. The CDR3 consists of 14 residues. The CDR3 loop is CAISGTTQGNEQFF. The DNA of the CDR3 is TGTGCCATCAGTGGGACAACCCAGGGGAATGAGCAGTTCTTC.

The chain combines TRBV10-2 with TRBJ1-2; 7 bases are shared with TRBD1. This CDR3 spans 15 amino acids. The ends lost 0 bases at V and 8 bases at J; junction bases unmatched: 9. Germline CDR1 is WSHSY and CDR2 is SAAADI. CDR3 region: CASSESKGARVGYTF. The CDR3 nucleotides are TGCGCCAGCAGTGAGTCGAAGGGGGCCAGGGTCGGCTACACCTTC.

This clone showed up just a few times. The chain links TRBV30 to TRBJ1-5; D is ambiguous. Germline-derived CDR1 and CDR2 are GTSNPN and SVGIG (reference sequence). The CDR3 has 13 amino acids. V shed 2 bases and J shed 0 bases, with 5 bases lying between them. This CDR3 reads CAWSSTSNQPQHF. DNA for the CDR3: TGTGCCTGGAGTAGTACTAGCAATCAGCCCCAGCATTTT.

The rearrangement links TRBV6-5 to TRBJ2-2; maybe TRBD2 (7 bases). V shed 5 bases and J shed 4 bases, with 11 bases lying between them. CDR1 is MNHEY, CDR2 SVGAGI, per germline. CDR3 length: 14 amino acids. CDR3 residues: CASSRGAGTGELFF. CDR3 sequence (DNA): TGTGCCAGCAGTCGGGGGGCAGGCACCGGGGAGCTGTTTTTT.

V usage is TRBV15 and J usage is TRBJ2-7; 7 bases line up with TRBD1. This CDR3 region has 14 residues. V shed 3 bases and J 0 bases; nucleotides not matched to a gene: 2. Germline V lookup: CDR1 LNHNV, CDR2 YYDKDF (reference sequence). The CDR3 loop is CATSSDRVSYEQYF. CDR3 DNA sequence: TGTGCCACCAGCAGCGACAGGGTCTCCTACGAGCAGTACTTC.

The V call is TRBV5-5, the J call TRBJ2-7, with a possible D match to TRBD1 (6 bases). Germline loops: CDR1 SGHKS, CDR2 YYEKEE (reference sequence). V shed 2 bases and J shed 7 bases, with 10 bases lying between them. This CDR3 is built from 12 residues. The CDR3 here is CASSFRGGEQYF. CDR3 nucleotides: TGTGCCAGCAGCTTCAGGGGTGGGGAGCAGTACTTC.

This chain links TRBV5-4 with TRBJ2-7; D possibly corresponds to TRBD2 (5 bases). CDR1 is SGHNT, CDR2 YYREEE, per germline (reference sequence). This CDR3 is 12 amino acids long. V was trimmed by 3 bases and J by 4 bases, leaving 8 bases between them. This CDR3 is CASSSREYEQYF. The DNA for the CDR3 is TGTGCCAGCAGCTCGAGGGAGTACGAGCAGTACTTC. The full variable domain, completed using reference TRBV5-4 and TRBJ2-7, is ETGVTQSPTHLIKTRGQQVTLRCSSQSGHNTVSWYQQALGQGPQFIFQYYREEENGRGNFPPRFSGLQFPNYSSELNVNALELDDSALYLCASSSREYEQYFGPGTRLTVT.

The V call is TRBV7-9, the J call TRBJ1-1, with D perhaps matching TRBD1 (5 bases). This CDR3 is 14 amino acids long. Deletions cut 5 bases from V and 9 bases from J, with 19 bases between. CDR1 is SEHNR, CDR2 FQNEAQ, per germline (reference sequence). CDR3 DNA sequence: TGTGCCAGCAGCCGAACGGGCCGGACACCGAAAGCTTTCTTT. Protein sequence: CASSRTGRTPKAFF.

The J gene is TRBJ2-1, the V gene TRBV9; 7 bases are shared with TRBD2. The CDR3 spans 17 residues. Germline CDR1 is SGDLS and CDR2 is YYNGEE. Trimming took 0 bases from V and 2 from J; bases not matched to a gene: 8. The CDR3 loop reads CASSVAGGGVPYNEQFF. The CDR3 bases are TGTGCCAGCAGCGTAGCGGGGGGAGGGGTTCCCTACAATGAGCAGTTCTTC.

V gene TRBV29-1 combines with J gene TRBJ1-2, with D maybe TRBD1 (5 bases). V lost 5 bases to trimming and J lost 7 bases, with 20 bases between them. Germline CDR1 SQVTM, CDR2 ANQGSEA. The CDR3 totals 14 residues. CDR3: CSVNRDSKGGGYTF. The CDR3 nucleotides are TGCAGCGTTAACCGGGACTCCAAAGGAGGTGGCTACACCTTC.

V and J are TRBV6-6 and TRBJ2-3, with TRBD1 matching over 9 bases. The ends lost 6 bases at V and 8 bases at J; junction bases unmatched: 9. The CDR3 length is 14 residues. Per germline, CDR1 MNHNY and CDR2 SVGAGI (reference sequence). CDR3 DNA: TGTGCCAGCAGCCCGGGGACAGGGATGCGTACGCAGTATTTT. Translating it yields CASSPGTGMRTQYF.

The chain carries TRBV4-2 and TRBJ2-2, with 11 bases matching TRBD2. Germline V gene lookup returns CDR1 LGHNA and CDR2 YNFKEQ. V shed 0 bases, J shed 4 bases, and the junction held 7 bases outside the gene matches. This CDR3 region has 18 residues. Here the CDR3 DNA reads TGTGCCAGCAGCCAAGAGACTAGCGGGAAGGTCATCACCGGGGAGCTGTTTTTT. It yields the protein CASSQETSGKVITGELFF.

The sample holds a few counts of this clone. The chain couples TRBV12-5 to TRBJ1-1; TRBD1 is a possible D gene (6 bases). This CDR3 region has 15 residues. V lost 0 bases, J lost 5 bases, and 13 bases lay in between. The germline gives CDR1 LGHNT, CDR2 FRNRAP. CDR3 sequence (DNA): TGTGCTAGTGGTTTGGTATCGGGGGGCGGAACTGAAGCTTTCTTT. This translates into CASGLVSGGGTEAFF.

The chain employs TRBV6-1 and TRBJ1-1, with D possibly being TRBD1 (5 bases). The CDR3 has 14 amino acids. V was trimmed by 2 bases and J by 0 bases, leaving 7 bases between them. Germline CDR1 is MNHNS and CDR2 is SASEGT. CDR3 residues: CASSEKGMNTEAFF. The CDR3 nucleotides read TGTGCCAGCAGTGAAAAGGGGATGAACACTGAAGCTTTCTTT.

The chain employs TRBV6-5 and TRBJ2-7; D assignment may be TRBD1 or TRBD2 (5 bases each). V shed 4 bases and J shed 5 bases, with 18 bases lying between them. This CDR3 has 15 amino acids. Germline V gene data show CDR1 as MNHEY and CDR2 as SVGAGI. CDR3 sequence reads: CASSSSDGMGDEQYF. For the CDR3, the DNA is TGTGCCAGCAGTTCGTCGGACGGGATGGGGGACGAGCAGTACTTC.

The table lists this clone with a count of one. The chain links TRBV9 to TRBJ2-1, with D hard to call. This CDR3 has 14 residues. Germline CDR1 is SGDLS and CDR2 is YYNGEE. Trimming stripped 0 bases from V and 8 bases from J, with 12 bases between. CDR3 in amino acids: CASSVVDRSDEQFF. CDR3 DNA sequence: TGTGCCAGCAGCGTAGTGGACCGAAGCGATGAGCAGTTCTTC. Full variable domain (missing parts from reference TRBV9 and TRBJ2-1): DSGVTQTPKHLITATGQRVTLRCSPRSGDLSVYWYQQSLDQGLQFLIQYYNGEERAKGNILERFSAQQFPDLHSELNLSSLELGDSALYFCASSVVDRSDEQFFGPGTRLTVL.

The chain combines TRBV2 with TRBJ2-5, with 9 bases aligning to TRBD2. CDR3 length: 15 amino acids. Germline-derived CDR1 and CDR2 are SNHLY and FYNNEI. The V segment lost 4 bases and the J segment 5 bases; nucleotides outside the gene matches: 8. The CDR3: CASSASGTWGETQYF. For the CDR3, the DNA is TGTGCCAGCAGTGCTAGCGGGACTTGGGGGGAGACCCAGTACTTC.